This record looks at one T cell receptor beta chain sequence and its context. The CDR3 sequence is 16 residues long. V was shortened by 0 bases and J by 1 base, with 10 bases between the two germline ends. CDR1 is LNHNV, CDR2 YYDKDF, per germline (reference sequence). Researchers amplified the TCR beta CDR3 regions from RNA transcripts. When the TCR CDR3 underwent first-round RT-PCR, the HTBI primer set was used. TCRdb re-analysed the multiplex PCR reads in MiXCR, keeping a single row per CDR3 protein. There are roughly 570,000 distinct CDR3 sequences in the sample; around a sixth occur only once, and under 8% lies in the top ten. This sample was included in a study of T cells in Graves' hyperthyroidism and ophthalmopathy.

This sequence originates from a woman aged 25-40 years with Graves' hyperthyroidism. Material for sequencing was blood. The gene calls are TRBV15 and TRBJ1-3, with D tentatively TRBD1 (6 bases). CDR3: CATSRDGRGSGNTIYF. In nucleotides, the CDR3 is TGTGCCACCAGCAGAGATGGCAGGGGATCTGGAAACACCATATATTTT. Combining the CDR3 with reference TRBV15 and TRBJ1-3 gives the whole variable domain DAMVIQNPRYQVTQFGKPVTLSCSQTLNHNVMYWYQQKSSQAPKLLFHYYDKDFNNEADTPDNFQSRRPNTSFCFLDIRSPGLGDTAMYLCATSRDGRGSGNTIYFGEGSWLTVV.